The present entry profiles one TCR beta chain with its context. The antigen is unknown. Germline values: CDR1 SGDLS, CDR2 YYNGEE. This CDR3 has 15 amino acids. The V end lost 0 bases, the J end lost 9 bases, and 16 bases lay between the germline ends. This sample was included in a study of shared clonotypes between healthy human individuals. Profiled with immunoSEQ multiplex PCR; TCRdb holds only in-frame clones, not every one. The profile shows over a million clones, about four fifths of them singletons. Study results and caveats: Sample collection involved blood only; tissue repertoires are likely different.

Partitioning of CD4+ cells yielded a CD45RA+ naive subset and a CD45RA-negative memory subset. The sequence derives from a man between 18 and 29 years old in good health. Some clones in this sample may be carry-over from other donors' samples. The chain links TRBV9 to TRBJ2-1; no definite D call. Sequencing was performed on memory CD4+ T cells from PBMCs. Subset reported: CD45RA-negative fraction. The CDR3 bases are TGTGCCAGCAGCGTAGTAGGCCAACCAGCTGGTGAGCAGTTCTTC. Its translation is CASSVVGQPAGEQFF.